This T cell receptor beta chain was recorded in a study of shared clonotypes between healthy human individuals. Study outcomes and limitations: It was expected that sequencing depth would affect clonotype sharing among donors. Larger estimated richness was generally recorded for naive subsets relative to memory subsets.

V lost 8 bases, J lost 5 bases, and 15 bases lay in between. Germline V gene data show CDR1 as MNHEY and CDR2 as SMNVEV (reference sequence). The CDR3 covers 13 residues. Assay: immunoSEQ multiplex PCR; the TCRdb copy retains only in-frame clones and omits some. Of around 2,000,000 clones in the sample, roughly 95% were seen once. A remark on this clone: Its matching antigen is unknown.

The clonotype comes from a man younger than 30 in good health. This sequence joins TRBV27 and TRBJ1-1, with D possibly being TRBD1 (5 bases). The sequencing sample was made of naive CD4+ T cells sorted from blood. Subset reported: CD45RA+ positively selected. The CDR3 coding sequence is TGTGCCAGCTGGGGACCGGCCATGACTGAAGCTTTCTTT. Translated: CASWGPAMTEAFF.